This T cell receptor beta chain was documented in a study of cytomegalovirus exposure and HLA in healthy donors. Use of 60 Vbeta and 13 Jbeta primers characterized the PCR. The data were produced by immunoSEQ multiplex PCR, yet TCRdb's version contains in-frame clones alone and is incomplete. The data contain roughly 200,000 clones, roughly a tenth of them seen just once; the ten biggest clones take up roughly 1.3%. The CDR3 extends over 14 amino acids. CDR1 is LNHDA, CDR2 SQIVND, per germline (reference sequence). The V segment lost 1 base and the J segment 4 bases; nucleotides outside the gene matches: 4. About this clone: Antigen specificity is unknown.

Overall study results and limits: An analysis done earlier found most TCR beta V segments productive about 87% or about 30% of the time.

Sequenced material: PBMCs. This receptor was identified in a woman aged 25 to 39 in good health and CMV-seropositive. The chain links TRBV19 to TRBJ2-7, with 7 positions matching TRBD1. CDR3 DNA: TGTGCCAGTAGTATAGCCGGACAGGATTACGAGCAGTACTTC. This sequence encodes CASSIAGQDYEQYF. Using reference TRBV19 and TRBJ2-7 for the parts outside the CDR3, the full variable domain is DGGITQSPKYLFRKEGQNVTLSCEQNLNHDAMYWYRQDPGQGLRLIYYSQIVNDFQKGDIAEGYSVSREKKESFPLTVTSAQKNPTAFYLCASSIAGQDYEQYFGPGTRLTVT.